These 32 T cell receptor beta chains originate from one sample sequenced in a study of blood T cells in healthy people across ages. A second PCR of roughly 6 to 12 cycles used a sample-barcoded 5' primer and a J-beta primer mix. TCRdb re-analysed the 5' RACE reads in MiXCR, keeping a single row per CDR3 protein. The sample consists of about 760,000 distinct CDR3 sequences, just under 25% of them appearing once. In addition, the sample was reused for a study of T cells of mothers and their children.

The specimen was blood. The receptors originated from a boy aged 5-17 years in good health.

V gene TRBV4-2 combines with J gene TRBJ2-7; D is perhaps TRBD2 (5 bases). V was clipped by 3 bases and J by 3 bases, with 12 bases between them. CDR1 is LGHNA and CDR2 is YNFKEQ in the germline V gene. This CDR3 is built from 14 residues. The CDR3 protein is CASSQESRDYEQYF. CDR3 DNA: TGTGCCAGCAGCCAGGAGTCCCGGGACTACGAGCAGTACTTC.

This clonotype showed up just a few times. The chain employs TRBV20-1 and TRBJ2-1; weak D call: TRBD1 (5 bases). Germline V gene lookup returns CDR1 DFQATT and CDR2 SNEGSKA (reference sequence). V gave up 0 bases and J gave up 0 bases, with 6 bases separating them. This CDR3 has 14 amino acids. CDR3 protein: CSARDGHSYNEQFF. In DNA form, the CDR3 reads TGCAGTGCTAGAGATGGACACTCCTACAATGAGCAGTTCTTC.

The chain combines TRBV7-9 with TRBJ1-5, with 7 bases lining up with TRBD1. CDR1 SEHNR and CDR2 FQNEAQ come from the germline V gene (reference sequence). The CDR3 consists of 15 residues. With 5 bases clipped from V and 5 bases from J, the junction kept 9 bases outside the gene matches. CDR3 coding DNA: TGTGCCAGCAGCGGCTCCCGGGACAGTTATCAGCCCCAGCATTTT. Its protein product is CASSGSRDSYQPQHF.

V and J are TRBV28 and TRBJ2-5; 7 bases are shared with TRBD2. The DNA end is a closer match to TRBJ2-7, so the J assignment may be wrong. CDR1 and CDR2 (germline): MDHEN, SYDVKM. The CDR3 sequence is 12 residues long. The CDR3 loop reads CASGRDSYEQYF. CDR3 DNA: TGTGCCAGCGGGAGGGACTCCTACGAGCAGTACTTC.

This chain connects TRBV6-1 to TRBJ1-4, with a tentative D call TRBD1 (5 bases). Trimming left V 7 bases short and J 5 bases short, with 17 bases between. The CDR3 spans 15 residues. Looked up from germline, CDR1 is MNHNS and CDR2 is SASEGT. Here the CDR3 DNA reads TGTGCCAGCAACCTAGAGGGGAATCCGAATGAAAAACTGTTTTTT. This encodes CASNLEGNPNEKLFF.

The chain couples TRBV27 to TRBJ2-1, with 7 nucleotides matching TRBD1. The V gene end was trimmed by 9 bases and the J gene end by 7 bases; junction bases not matched to a gene: 12. The germline CDR1 and CDR2 sequences are MNHEY and SMNVEV (reference sequence). The CDR3 totals 14 residues. This CDR3 reads CASHRGFGRNEQFF. The CDR3 coding sequence is TGTGCCAGTCACAGGGGTTTTGGAAGGAATGAGCAGTTCTTC.

This chain uses TRBV12-3 or TRBV12-4 with TRBJ1-1, with TRBD1 identical over 7 bases. J gave up 3 bases and V 5 bases, and 9 bases lay outside the gene matches. CDR3 length: 15 residues. This CDR3 reads CASSLGPGGYTEAFF. CDR3 DNA: TGTGCCAGCAGTCTTGGGCCAGGGGGATACACTGAAGCTTTCTTT.

The V and J genes are TRBV27 and TRBJ1-5, with 11 nucleotides matching TRBD1. CDR1 and CDR2 (germline): MNHEY, SMNVEV (reference sequence). V dropped 6 bases and J dropped 7; count of bases not matched to a gene: 5. This CDR3 contains 14 residues. The CDR3 reads CASRSGQGDQPQHF. As DNA, the CDR3 is TGTGCCAGCAGATCGGGACAGGGGGACCAGCCCCAGCATTTT.

The chain links TRBV20-1 to TRBJ2-5; perhaps TRBD2 as D (6 bases). V lost 1 base and J 5 bases, leaving 11 bases between the germline ends. The CDR3 spans 13 residues. Per the germline V gene, CDR1 is DFQATT and CDR2 is SNEGSKA (reference sequence). The CDR3 coding sequence is TGCAGTGCTAGAGCCGCGGGGAGTGAGACCCAGTACTTC. It encodes CSARAAGSETQYF.

This chain joins TRBV28 and TRBJ2-5; no clear D. Trimming took 6 bases from V and 2 from J, leaving 13 bases between them. The CDR3 sequence is 14 residues long. Germline CDR1 MDHEN, CDR2 SYDVKM. CDR3 sequence (DNA): TGTGCCAGCAGCATGAAGGACGGTCAAGAGACCCAGTACTTC. This sequence encodes CASSMKDGQETQYF.

Regarding this clonotype: Lacking the conserved final phenylalanine or tryptophan, this CDR3 likely reflects a read error. V usage is TRBV11-1 and J usage is TRBJ2-7; D is ambiguous. Germline V gives CDR1 SGHAT, CDR2 FQDESV (reference sequence). The CDR3 extends over 12 amino acids. With 6 bases removed from V and 1 base from J, the gap between germline ends came to 7 bases. The CDR3 bases are TGTGCCAGCAGTTCTGATTCCTACGAGCAGTACCTC. It codes for CASSSDSYEQYL.

This clonotype was counted a single time. CDR3: CSVRSQQETQYF. As DNA, the CDR3 is TGCAGCGTTCGCAGCCAACAAGAGACCCAGTACTTC. This chain links TRBV29-1 with TRBJ2-5, with D hard to call. V was pared by 5 bases and J by 2 bases, with 9 bases between. Germline V gene sequence: CDR1 SQVTM, CDR2 ANQGSEA. The CDR3 contains 12 residues.

V is TRBV4-2 and J is TRBJ2-7, with D possibly matching TRBD2 (6 bases). Germline lookup yields CDR1 LGHNA and CDR2 YNFKEQ. Trimming shortened V by 0 bases and J by 3 bases, and 15 bases separated the two germline ends. The CDR3 extends over 16 amino acids. The CDR3 sequence is CASSQDVGRGVYEQYF. CDR3 DNA: TGTGCCAGCAGCCAAGATGTCGGGCGGGGAGTCTACGAGCAGTACTTC.

This clonotype was seen a handful of times. The chain employs TRBV29-1 and TRBJ2-3, with a weak D call TRBD1 (5 bases). Germline CDR1 is SQVTM and CDR2 is ANQGSEA. This CDR3 region has 12 residues. Trimming cost V 5 bases and J 2 bases, with 8 bases left between them. The CDR3 nucleotides are TGCAGCGTTCCCAGGGCCACAGATACGCAGTATTTT. This sequence encodes CSVPRATDTQYF.

This clonotype has a handful of counts. The gene calls are TRBV6-4 and TRBJ1-6; D is perhaps TRBD1 (5 bases). The CDR3 is made up of 14 amino acids. CDR1 is MRHNA and CDR2 is SNTAGT in the germline V gene. V lost 2 bases and J 10 bases, leaving 12 bases between the germline ends. CDR3 amino acids: CASSDGGDYSPLHF. In DNA, the CDR3 is TGTGCCAGCAGTGACGGGGGAGATTACTCACCCCTCCACTTT.

The chain links TRBV6-7 to TRBJ1-5, with 7 bases identical to TRBD1. TRBV6-7 is classed as an ORF, of uncertain function. CDR3 length: 14 amino acids. The J segment lost 2 bases and the V segment lost 2 bases, leaving 0 bases of the junction unmatched. The CDR3 DNA reads TGTGCCAGCAGTTACGGACAGGGCAATCAGCCCCAGCATTTT. Translated: CASSYGQGNQPQHF.

In this sample, this clonotype turned up a few times. The rearrangement links TRBV5-1 to TRBJ2-7; no reliable D call. The CDR3 totals 13 residues. Trimming cost V 3 bases and J 2 bases, with 9 bases left between them. CDR1 is SGHRS, CDR2 YFSETQ, per germline. CDR3 DNA: TGCGCCAGCAGCTCCGACGGAACCTACGAGCAGTACTTC. Its protein is CASSSDGTYEQYF.

The rearrangement links TRBV7-2 to TRBJ2-4; 7 nucleotides line up with TRBD2. Germline lookup yields CDR1 SGHTA and CDR2 FQGNSA. Trimming cost V 1 base and J 0 bases; bases outside gene matches: 6. The CDR3 contains 17 residues. CDR3 bases: TGTGCCAGCAGCTTAGGGTATCTAGCGGTAGCCAAAAACATTCAGTACTTC. This encodes CASSLGYLAVAKNIQYF. The whole variable domain, remainder taken from reference TRBV7-2 and TRBJ2-4, is GAGVSQSPSNKVTEKGKDVELRCDPISGHTALYWYRQSLGQGLEFLIYFQGNSAPDKSGLPSDRFSAERTGGSVSTLTIQRTQQEDSAVYLCASSLGYLAVAKNIQYFGAGTRLSVL.

The chain is built from TRBV7-9 and TRBJ2-7; TRBD1 matches 7 bases. Germline CDR1 and CDR2: SEHNR and FQNEAQ (reference sequence). The CDR3 totals 13 residues. V was clipped by 5 bases and J by 5 bases; unmatched bases: 6. In DNA form, the CDR3 reads TGTGCCAGCAGCCCACAGGGGATGCACGAGCAGTACTTC. Its translation: CASSPQGMHEQYF.

This clonotype was recorded only once. This rearrangement joins TRBV6-6 to TRBJ1-5, with D maybe TRBD1 (5 bases). Germline CDR1 and CDR2: MNHNY and SVGAGI (reference sequence). This CDR3 spans 14 amino acids. Trimming took off 5 bases at V and 3 bases at J, with 11 bases between the two ends. CDR3 sequence (DNA): TGTGCCAGCAGTGAGACAGAGTTCAATCAGCCCCAGCATTTT. Translated, it gives CASSETEFNQPQHF.

In regard to this clonotype: The junction departs from the called germline gene at one end, perhaps through a read error. The chain employs TRBV7-9 and TRBJ1-5, with D unclear. Germline V gene sequence: CDR1 SEHNR, CDR2 FQNEAQ (reference sequence). The CDR3 is 15 residues long. CDR3 coding DNA: TGTGCCAGCAGTTATAGCGGGAGCTCCAATCAGCCCCACCATTTT. Translated: CASSYSGSSNQPHHF. Supplemented by reference TRBV7-9 and TRBJ1-5, the full variable domain reads DTGVSQNPRHKITKRGQNVTFRCDPISEHNRLYWYRQTLGQGPEFLTYFQNEAQLEKSRLLSDRFSAERPKGSFSTLEIQRTEQGDSAMYLCASSYSGSSNQPHHFGDGTRLSIL.

In its sample, this clonotype was seen a few times. V is TRBV4-3 and J is TRBJ1-2; D may be TRBD1 (5 bases). V gave up 1 base and J gave up 0 bases, with 9 bases separating them. Germline CDR1 LGHNA, CDR2 YSLEER. CDR3 size: 15 residues. The CDR3 here is CASSQARGANYGYTF. CDR3 nucleotides: TGCGCCAGCAGCCAAGCACGGGGGGCTAACTATGGCTACACCTTC.

The rearrangement uses TRBV20-1 and TRBJ1-4, with 8 nucleotides matching TRBD1. This CDR3 contains 15 residues. J lost 3 bases, V lost 5 bases, and 8 bases had no gene match. Germline CDR1 is DFQATT and CDR2 is SNEGSKA (reference sequence). In DNA, the CDR3 is TGCAGTGCTTCGTCCGGACAGGGTGCTAATGAAAAACTGTTTTTT. Its protein is CSASSGQGANEKLFF.

V gene TRBV9 combines with J gene TRBJ2-3; TRBD2 matches at 8 bases. This CDR3 region has 17 residues. Germline loops: CDR1 SGDLS, CDR2 YYNGEE. The V and J ends lost 0 bases and 6 bases, in that order; junction bases with no gene match: 12. The DNA of the CDR3 is TGTGCCAGCAGCGTAGAGGGAGCGGGGGCCCGCAGGGATACGCAGTATTTT. Its protein is CASSVEGAGARRDTQYF.

The chain employs TRBV7-8 and TRBJ2-7; D not certain. V gave up 6 bases and J gave up 2 bases, with 11 bases separating them. Germline-derived CDR1 and CDR2 are SGHVS and FQNEAQ. The CDR3 spans 13 residues. In DNA form, the CDR3 reads TGTGCCAGCAGGAGTGGAACCCCCTACGAGCAGTACTTC. This translates into CASRSGTPYEQYF.

Only a few counts were recorded for this clonotype. The V and J genes are TRBV7-2 and TRBJ2-1; 8 bases agree with TRBD2. The V segment lost 5 bases and the J segment 3 bases; nucleotides outside the gene matches: 9. The CDR3 loop spans 16 amino acids. Germline V lookup: CDR1 SGHTA, CDR2 FQGNSA. DNA of the CDR3: TGTGCCAGCAGCCCCCCGGGTAGCGGGGTCTACAATGAGCAGTTCTTC. Translated, it gives CASSPPGSGVYNEQFF.

The chain has TRBV6-5 and TRBJ2-2; D remains ambiguous. The CDR3 consists of 16 residues. CDR1 is MNHEY and CDR2 is SVGAGI in the germline V gene. Trimming cost V 0 bases and J 4 bases, with 12 bases left between them. Here the CDR3 DNA reads TGTGCCAGCAGTTACTCGAAGTCGCGGTTCACCGGGGAGCTGTTTTTT. Translation: CASSYSKSRFTGELFF.

The J gene is TRBJ2-6, the V gene TRBV7-9; D might be TRBD1 (5 bases). This CDR3 spans 15 amino acids. CDR1 SEHNR and CDR2 FQNEAQ come from the germline V gene (reference sequence). V lost 2 bases to trimming and J lost 6 bases, with 11 bases between them. For the CDR3, the DNA is TGTGCCAGCAGCTTAATGGACACTGAGGCCAACGTCCTGACTTTC. This codes for CASSLMDTEANVLTF.

This clonotype turned up a few times. In DNA form, the CDR3 reads TGTGCCAGCTCAACAGGGGAATCCAACTATGGCTACACCTTC. Protein product: CASSTGESNYGYTF. J is TRBJ1-2 and V is TRBV18, with 7 bases aligning to TRBD1. V shed 5 bases, J shed 2 bases, and the junction held 5 bases outside the gene matches. There are 14 residues in the CDR3. Germline-derived CDR1 and CDR2 are KGHSH and LQKENI.

This clonotype was counted only a few times. J is TRBJ1-4 and V is TRBV4-3, with a weak D call TRBD1 (5 bases). Trimming left V 0 bases short and J 10 bases short, with 15 bases between. CDR3 size: 15 residues. Germline V gene sequence: CDR1 LGHNA, CDR2 YSLEER. The CDR3 is CASSQDGRIGGKLFF. The CDR3 nucleotides read TGCGCCAGCAGCCAAGATGGGCGGATCGGGGGAAAACTGTTTTTT.

Turning to this clonotype: The junction shows a germline mismatch at one end, possibly a read error. V gene TRBV27 combines with J gene TRBJ2-5; D unresolved. The length of the CDR3 is 12 residues. Germline loops: CDR1 MNHEY, CDR2 SMNVEV (reference sequence). CDR3 nucleotides: TGTGCCGGCAGTTTTGTGGGAGAGACCCAGTACTTC. As protein: CAGSFVGETQYF.

This chain joins TRBV29-1 and TRBJ2-2; 9 nucleotides line up with TRBD2. The CDR3 covers 15 residues. V dropped 4 bases and J dropped 2; count of bases not matched to a gene: 5. CDR1 is SQVTM and CDR2 is ANQGSEA in the germline V gene. CDR3 sequence: CSVVAGGENTGELFF. The DNA of the CDR3 is TGCAGCGTTGTGGCGGGGGGGGAAAACACCGGGGAGCTGTTTTTT.